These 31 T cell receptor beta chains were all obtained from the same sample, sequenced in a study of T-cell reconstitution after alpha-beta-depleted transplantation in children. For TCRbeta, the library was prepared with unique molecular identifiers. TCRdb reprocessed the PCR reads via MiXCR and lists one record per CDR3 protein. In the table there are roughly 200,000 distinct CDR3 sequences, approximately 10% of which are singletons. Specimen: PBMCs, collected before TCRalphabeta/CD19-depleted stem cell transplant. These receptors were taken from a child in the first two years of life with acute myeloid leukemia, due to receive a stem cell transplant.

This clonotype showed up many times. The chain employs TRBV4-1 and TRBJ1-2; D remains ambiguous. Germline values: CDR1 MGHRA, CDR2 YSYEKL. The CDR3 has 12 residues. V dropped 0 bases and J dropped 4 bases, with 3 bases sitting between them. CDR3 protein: CASSQEAYGYTF. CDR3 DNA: TGCGCCAGCAGCCAAGAGGCCTATGGCTACACCTTC.

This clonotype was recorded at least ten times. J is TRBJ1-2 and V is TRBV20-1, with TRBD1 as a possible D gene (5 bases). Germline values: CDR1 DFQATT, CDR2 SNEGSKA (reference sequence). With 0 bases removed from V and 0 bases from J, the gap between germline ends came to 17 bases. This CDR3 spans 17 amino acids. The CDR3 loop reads CSARDETGRSANYGYTF. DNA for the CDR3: TGCAGTGCTAGAGATGAAACAGGAAGATCAGCTAACTATGGCTACACCTTC.

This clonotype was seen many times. The CDR3 region has the DNA TGCAGTGCTAGAGATGGGGCTAGGGTGGATGGCTACACCTTC. Residues: CSARDGARVDGYTF. The rearrangement uses TRBV20-1 and TRBJ1-2; D might be TRBD1 (5 bases). Germline assignment: CDR1 DFQATT and CDR2 SNEGSKA (reference sequence). The CDR3 spans 14 residues. Trimming pared 0 bases from V and 6 bases from J, leaving 14 bases between.

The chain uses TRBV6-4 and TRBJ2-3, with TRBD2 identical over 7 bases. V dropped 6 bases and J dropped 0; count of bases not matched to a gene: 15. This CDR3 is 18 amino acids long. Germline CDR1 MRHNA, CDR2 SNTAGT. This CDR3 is CASSPASGGPYSTDTQYF. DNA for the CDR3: TGTGCCAGCAGCCCCGCTAGCGGAGGGCCTTACAGCACAGATACGCAGTATTTT.

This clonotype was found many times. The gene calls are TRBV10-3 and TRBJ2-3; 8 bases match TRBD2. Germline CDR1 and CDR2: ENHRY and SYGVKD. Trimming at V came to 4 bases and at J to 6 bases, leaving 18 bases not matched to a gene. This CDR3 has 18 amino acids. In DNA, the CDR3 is TGTGCCATCAGTGTAGAGAGCGGGAGTCCCAAGGGGACGGATACGCAGTATTTT. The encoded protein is CAISVESGSPKGTDTQYF.

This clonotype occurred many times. The DNA of the CDR3 is TGTGCCTCTGCCCTCACCGGGGAGCTGTTTTTT. This sequence encodes CASALTGELFF. The rearrangement uses TRBV10-3 and TRBJ2-2, with D uncertain. V lost 11 bases, J lost 4 bases, and 8 bases lay in between. Per germline, CDR1 ENHRY and CDR2 SYGVKD. This CDR3 is built from 11 residues.

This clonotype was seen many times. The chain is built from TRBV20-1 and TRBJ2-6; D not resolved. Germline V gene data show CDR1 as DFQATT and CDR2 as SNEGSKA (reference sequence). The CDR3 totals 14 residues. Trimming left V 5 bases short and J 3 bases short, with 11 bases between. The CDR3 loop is CSAPLNVGANVLTF. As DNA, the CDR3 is TGCAGTGCTCCCCTAAACGTTGGGGCCAACGTCCTGACTTTC.

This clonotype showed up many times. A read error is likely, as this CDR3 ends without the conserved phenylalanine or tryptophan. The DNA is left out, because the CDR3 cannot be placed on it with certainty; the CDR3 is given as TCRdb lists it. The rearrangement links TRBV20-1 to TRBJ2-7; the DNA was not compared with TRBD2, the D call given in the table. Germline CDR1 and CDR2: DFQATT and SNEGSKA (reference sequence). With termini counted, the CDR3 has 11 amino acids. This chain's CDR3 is CSARASGRAVL.

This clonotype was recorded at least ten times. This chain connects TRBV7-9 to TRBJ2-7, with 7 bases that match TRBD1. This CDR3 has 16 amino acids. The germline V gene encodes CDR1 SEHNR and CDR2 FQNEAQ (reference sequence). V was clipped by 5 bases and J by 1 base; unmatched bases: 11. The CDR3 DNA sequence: TGTGCCAGCAGCCTAAGCACCGGGACAGTTTCCTACGAGCAGTACTTC. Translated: CASSLSTGTVSYEQYF. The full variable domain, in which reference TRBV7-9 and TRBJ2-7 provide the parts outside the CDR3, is DTGVSQNPRHKITKRGQNVTFRCDPISEHNRLYWYRQTLGQGPEFLTYFQNEAQLEKSRLLSDRFSAERPKGSFSTLEIQRTEQGDSAMYLCASSLSTGTVSYEQYFGPGTRLTVT.

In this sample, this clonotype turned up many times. The CDR3 protein is CAWFPRDRLYGYTF. The CDR3, as DNA: TGTGCCTGGTTTCCCCGGGACAGGCTTTATGGCTACACCTTC. The rearrangement joins TRBV30 to TRBJ1-2; TRBD1 matches 8 bases. The CDR3 sequence is 14 residues long. Germline CDR1 GTSNPN, CDR2 SVGIG (reference sequence). The ends lost 5 bases at V and 5 bases at J; junction bases unmatched: 10.

The CDR3 nucleotides read TGTGCCAGCAGCTTGGTTACGGGCCAGACTAGCGGGAAGACCACAGATACGCAGTATTTT. Protein sequence: CASSLVTGQTSGKTTDTQYF. The chain couples TRBV5-4 to TRBJ2-3; 11 bases are a match to TRBD2. CDR1 is SGHNT, CDR2 YYREEE, per germline (reference sequence). The CDR3 runs to 20 residues. The trim removed 0 bases at V and 2 bases at J, leaving 14 bases unmatched. Using reference TRBV5-4 and TRBJ2-3 for the parts outside the CDR3, the full variable domain is ETGVTQSPTHLIKTRGQQVTLRCSSQSGHNTVSWYQQALGQGPQFIFQYYREEENGRGNFPPRFSGLQFPNYSSELNVNALELDDSALYLCASSLVTGQTSGKTTDTQYFGPGTRLTVL.

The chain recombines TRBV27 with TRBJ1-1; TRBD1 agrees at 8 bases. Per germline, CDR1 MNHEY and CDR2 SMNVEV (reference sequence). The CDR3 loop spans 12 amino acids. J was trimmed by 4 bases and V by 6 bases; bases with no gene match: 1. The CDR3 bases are TGTGCCAGCAGGACAGGGGCCACTGAAGCTTTCTTT. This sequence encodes CASRTGATEAFF.

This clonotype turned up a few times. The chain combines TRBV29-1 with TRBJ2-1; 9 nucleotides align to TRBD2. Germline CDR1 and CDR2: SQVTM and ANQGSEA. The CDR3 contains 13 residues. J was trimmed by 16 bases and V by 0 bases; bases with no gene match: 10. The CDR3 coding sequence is TGCAGCGTTGAAGAGTCCGCGGGAGGGGATCTCTTCTTC. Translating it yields CSVEESAGGDLFF.

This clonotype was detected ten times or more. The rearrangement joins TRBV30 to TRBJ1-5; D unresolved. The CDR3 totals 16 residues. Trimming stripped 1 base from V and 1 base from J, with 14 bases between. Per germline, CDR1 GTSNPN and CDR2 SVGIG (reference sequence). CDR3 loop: CAWSAYVPSSNQPQHF. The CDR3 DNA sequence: TGTGCCTGGAGTGCCTACGTCCCGAGCAGCAATCAGCCCCAGCATTTT.

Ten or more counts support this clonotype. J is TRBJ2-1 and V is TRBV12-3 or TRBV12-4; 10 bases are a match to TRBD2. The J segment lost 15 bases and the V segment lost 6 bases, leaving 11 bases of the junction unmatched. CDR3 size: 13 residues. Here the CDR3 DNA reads TGTGCCAGCAGCCCTAGCGGGAGTTTTTCATGGTTCTTC. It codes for CASSPSGSFSWFF.

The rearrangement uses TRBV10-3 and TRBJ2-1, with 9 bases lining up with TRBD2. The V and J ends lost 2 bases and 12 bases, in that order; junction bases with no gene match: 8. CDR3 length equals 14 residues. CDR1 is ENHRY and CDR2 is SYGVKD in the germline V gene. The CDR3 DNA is TGTGCCATCAGTGAGAGGGTAGCGGGAGAGGGGCAGTTCTTC. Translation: CAISERVAGEGQFF.

The CDR3 region is CASSPYASGSSGELFF. DNA of the CDR3: TGTGCCAGCAGCCCCTATGCCAGCGGGAGCTCCGGGGAGCTGTTTTTT. This rearrangement joins TRBV4-2 to TRBJ2-2; 8 nucleotides agree with TRBD2. There are 16 residues in the CDR3. V lost 4 bases to trimming and J lost 6 bases; unmatched junction nucleotides: 10. The germline V gene has CDR1 LGHNA and CDR2 YNFKEQ.

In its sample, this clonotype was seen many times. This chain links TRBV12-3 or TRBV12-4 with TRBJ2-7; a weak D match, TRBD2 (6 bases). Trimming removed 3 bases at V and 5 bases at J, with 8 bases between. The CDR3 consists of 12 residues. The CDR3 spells CASSLEGDEQYF. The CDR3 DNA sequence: TGTGCCAGCAGTTTGGAGGGAGACGAGCAGTACTTC.

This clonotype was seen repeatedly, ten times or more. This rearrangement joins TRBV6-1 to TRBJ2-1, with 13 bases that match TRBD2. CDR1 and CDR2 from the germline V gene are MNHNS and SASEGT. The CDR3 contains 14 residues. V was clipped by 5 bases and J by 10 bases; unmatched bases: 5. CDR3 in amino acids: CASSRGLAGQEQFF. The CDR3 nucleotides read TGTGCCAGCAGTCGGGGACTAGCGGGGCAAGAGCAGTTCTTC.

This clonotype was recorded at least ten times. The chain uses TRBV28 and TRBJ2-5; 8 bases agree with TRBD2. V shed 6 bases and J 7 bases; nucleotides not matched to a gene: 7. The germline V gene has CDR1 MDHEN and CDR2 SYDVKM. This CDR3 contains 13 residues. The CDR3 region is CASRSGLAGTQYF. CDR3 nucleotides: TGTGCCAGCAGATCCGGACTAGCTGGGACCCAGTACTTC.

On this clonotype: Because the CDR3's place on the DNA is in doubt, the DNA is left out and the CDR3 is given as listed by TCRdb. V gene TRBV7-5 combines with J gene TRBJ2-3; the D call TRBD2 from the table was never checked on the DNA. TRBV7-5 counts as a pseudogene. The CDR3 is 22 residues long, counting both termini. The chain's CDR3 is CISVPAAKLIDRGGRISDTQYF.

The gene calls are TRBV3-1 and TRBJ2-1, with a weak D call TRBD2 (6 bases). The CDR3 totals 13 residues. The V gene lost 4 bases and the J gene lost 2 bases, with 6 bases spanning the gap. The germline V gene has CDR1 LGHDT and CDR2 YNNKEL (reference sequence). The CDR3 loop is CASSPSAYNEQFF. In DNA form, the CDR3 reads TGTGCCAGCAGCCCTAGCGCCTACAATGAGCAGTTCTTC.

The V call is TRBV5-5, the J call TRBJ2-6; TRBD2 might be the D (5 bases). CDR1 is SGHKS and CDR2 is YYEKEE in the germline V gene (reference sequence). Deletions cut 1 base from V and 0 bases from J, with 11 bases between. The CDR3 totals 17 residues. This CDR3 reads CASSLTGSGSGANVLTF. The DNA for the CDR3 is TGTGCCAGCAGCTTGACGGGGAGCGGCTCTGGGGCCAACGTCCTGACTTTC. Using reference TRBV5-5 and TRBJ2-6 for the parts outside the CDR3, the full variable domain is DAGVTQSPTHLIKTRGQQVTLRCSPISGHKSVSWYQQVLGQGPQFIFQYYEKEERGRGNFPDRFSARQFPNYSSELNVNALLLGDSALYLCASSLTGSGSGANVLTFGAGSRLTVL.

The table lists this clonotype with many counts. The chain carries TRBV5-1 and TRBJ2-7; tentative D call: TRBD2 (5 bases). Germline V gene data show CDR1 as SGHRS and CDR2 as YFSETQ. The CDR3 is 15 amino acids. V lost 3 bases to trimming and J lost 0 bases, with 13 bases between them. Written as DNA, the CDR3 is TGCGCCAGCAGCTCCGGGGTGGGCAACTCCTACGAGCAGTACTTC. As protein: CASSSGVGNSYEQYF.

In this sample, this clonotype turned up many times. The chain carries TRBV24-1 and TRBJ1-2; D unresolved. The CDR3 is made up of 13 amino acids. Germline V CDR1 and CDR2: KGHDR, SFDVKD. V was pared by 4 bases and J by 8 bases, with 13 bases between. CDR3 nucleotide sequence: TGTGCCACCAGTGACCGCGCGGGAGGGGGCTACACCTTC. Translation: CATSDRAGGGYTF.

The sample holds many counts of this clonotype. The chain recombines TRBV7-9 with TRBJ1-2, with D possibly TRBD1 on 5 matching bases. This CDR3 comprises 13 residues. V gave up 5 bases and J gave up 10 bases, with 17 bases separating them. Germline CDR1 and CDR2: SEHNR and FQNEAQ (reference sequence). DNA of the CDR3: TGTGCCAGCAGCCTAGGGACTTCAAGGAACTACACCTTC. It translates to CASSLGTSRNYTF.

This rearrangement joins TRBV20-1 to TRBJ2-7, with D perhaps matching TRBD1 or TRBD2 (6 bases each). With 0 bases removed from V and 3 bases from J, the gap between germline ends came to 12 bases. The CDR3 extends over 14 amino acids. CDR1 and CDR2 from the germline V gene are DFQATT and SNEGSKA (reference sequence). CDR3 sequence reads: CSAREGEGGYEQYF. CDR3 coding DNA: TGCAGTGCTAGAGAAGGAGAGGGGGGCTACGAGCAGTACTTC.

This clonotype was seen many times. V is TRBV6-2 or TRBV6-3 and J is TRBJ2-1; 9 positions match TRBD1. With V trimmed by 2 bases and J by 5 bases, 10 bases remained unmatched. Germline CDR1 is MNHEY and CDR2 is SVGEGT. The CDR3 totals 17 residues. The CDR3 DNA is TGTGCCAGCAGTTACGAGTTGGGACAGGGTATAGACAATGAGCAGTTCTTC. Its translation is CASSYELGQGIDNEQFF.

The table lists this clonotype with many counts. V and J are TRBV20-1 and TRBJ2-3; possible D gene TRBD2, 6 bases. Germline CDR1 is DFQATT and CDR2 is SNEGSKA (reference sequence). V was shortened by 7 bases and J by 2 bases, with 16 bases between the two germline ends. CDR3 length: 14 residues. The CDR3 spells CSVLARTSTDTQYF. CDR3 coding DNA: TGCAGTGTTCTAGCGCGCACATCCACAGATACGCAGTATTTT.

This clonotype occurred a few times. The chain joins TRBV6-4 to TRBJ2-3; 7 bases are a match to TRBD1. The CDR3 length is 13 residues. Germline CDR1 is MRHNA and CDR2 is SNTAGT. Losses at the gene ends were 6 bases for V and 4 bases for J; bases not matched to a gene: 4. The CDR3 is CASSGQESDTQYF. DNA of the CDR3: TGTGCCAGCAGCGGACAGGAGTCAGATACGCAGTATTTT.

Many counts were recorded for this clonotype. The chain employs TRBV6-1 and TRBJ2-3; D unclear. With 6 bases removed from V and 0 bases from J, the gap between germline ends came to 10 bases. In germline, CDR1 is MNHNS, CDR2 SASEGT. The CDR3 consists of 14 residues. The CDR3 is CASSRVGSTDTQYF. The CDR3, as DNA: TGTGCCAGCAGCCGAGTGGGTAGCACAGATACGCAGTATTTT.